These 25 T cell receptor beta chains were all obtained from the same sample, sequenced in a study of early T cells in non-severe SARS-CoV-2 infection. One entry per CDR3 protein, called by TCRdb with MiXCR from the 5' RACE reads. The table lists 60,000 or so distinct CDR3 sequences, 12% of them singletons, with 4% to 5% in the top ten. Sequencing was done on a sample of whole blood. The receptors come from an adult who was a healthcare worker with PCR-confirmed SARS-CoV-2 infection or an uninfected control (not recorded which).

The CDR3 DNA reads TGCGCCAGCATCCGGTACAGTCTCTCCTACGAGCAGTACTTC. Its translation is CASIRYSLSYEQYF. The chain uses TRBV10-2 and TRBJ2-7, with D hard to call. Germline CDR1 and CDR2: WSHSY and SAAADI. Between the trimmed V and J ends, which lost 7 bases and 0 bases, there was a span of 13 bases. The CDR3 loop spans 14 amino acids.

Ten or more counts support this clonotype. The V gene is TRBV6-1, the J gene TRBJ2-1; tentatively, D is TRBD1 (5 bases). Per germline, CDR1 MNHNS and CDR2 SASEGT. There are 13 residues in the CDR3. The V and J ends lost 8 bases and 2 bases respectively, with 10 bases between them. The CDR3 nucleotides read TGTGCCAGCCAGGACATCCCCTACAATGAGCAGTTCTTC. This gives the protein CASQDIPYNEQFF.

This clonotype was counted ten times or more. This chain links TRBV6-5 with TRBJ2-5; D gene uncertain. CDR1 and CDR2 from the germline V gene are MNHEY and SVGAGI. CDR3 length equals 14 residues. The V end lost 7 bases, the J end lost 3 bases, and 15 bases lay between the germline ends. This CDR3 is CASNVASSKETQYF. DNA for the CDR3: TGTGCCAGCAACGTAGCATCTAGTAAAGAGACCCAGTACTTC.

This clonotype was picked up many times. The rearrangement links TRBV6-5 to TRBJ1-1; D remains ambiguous. The CDR3 sequence is 13 residues long. Germline V gene sequence: CDR1 MNHEY, CDR2 SVGAGI. Trimming shortened V by 2 bases and J by 0 bases, and 4 bases separated the two germline ends. The CDR3: CASSYRVNTEAFF. The CDR3 DNA sequence: TGTGCCAGCAGTTACAGGGTGAACACTGAAGCTTTCTTT.

The rearrangement joins TRBV4-2 to TRBJ1-5, with D uncertain. Germline values: CDR1 LGHNA, CDR2 YNFKEQ. CDR3 length: 13 residues. V dropped 1 base and J dropped 5 bases, with 6 bases sitting between them. The CDR3 nucleotides are TGTGCCAGCAGCCAAGCCCTTGATCAGCCCCAGCATTTT. Protein: CASSQALDQPQHF.

At least ten counts were recorded for this clonotype. The J gene is TRBJ1-2, the V gene TRBV18, with a possible D match to TRBD1 (5 bases). V shed 0 bases and J shed 4 bases, with 15 bases lying between them. In germline, CDR1 is KGHSH, CDR2 LQKENI. This CDR3 spans 16 amino acids. CDR3 bases: TGTGCCAGCTCACCACCGAGCATTAGGGGCTCCTATGGCTACACCTTC. It yields the protein CASSPPSIRGSYGYTF.

This clonotype appeared many times. J is TRBJ2-1 and V is TRBV5-1, with D perhaps TRBD2 (6 bases). Germline V gene data show CDR1 as SGHRS and CDR2 as YFSETQ. This CDR3 spans 14 amino acids. The ends were cut back, 0 bases at V and 4 bases at J, with 8 bases in the middle. CDR3 sequence (DNA): TGCGCCAGCAGCTTGGCGGGAGAGTACAATGAGCAGTTCTTC. Amino acids: CASSLAGEYNEQFF.

At least ten counts were recorded for this clonotype. The rearrangement uses TRBV6-4 and TRBJ1-1; no clear D gene. V lost 0 bases and J lost 4, with 12 bases in between. Germline V lookup: CDR1 MRHNA, CDR2 SNTAGT. The CDR3 is 15 amino acids. The CDR3 DNA is TGTGCCAGCAGTGACTCGACCGGAGGAGGCACTGAAGCTTTCTTT. The encoded protein is CASSDSTGGGTEAFF.

This clonotype was seen ten or more times. The rearrangement uses TRBV6-5 and TRBJ2-1, with D tentatively TRBD2 (5 bases). V was shortened by 2 bases and J by 9 bases, with 5 bases between the two germline ends. Germline CDR1 MNHEY, CDR2 SVGAGI. CDR3 length equals 11 residues. The CDR3 DNA reads as TGTGCCAGCAGTTACGCGGGTGAGCAGTTCTTC. Amino acids: CASSYAGEQFF.

This rearrangement joins TRBV5-4 to TRBJ2-2; TRBD2 matches at 14 bases. The trim removed 4 bases at V and 1 base at J, leaving 6 bases unmatched. The length of the CDR3 is 18 residues. Germline CDR1 reads SGHNT; CDR2 reads YYREEE (reference sequence). CDR3 region: CASSPGLAGVLNTGELFF. The CDR3 DNA reads TGTGCCAGCAGCCCGGGACTAGCGGGGGTGCTGAACACCGGGGAGCTGTTTTTT.

This clonotype was counted between two and nine times. The chain carries TRBV5-1 and TRBJ2-7; D is perhaps TRBD2 (6 bases). Trimming pared 4 bases from V and 0 bases from J, leaving 11 bases between. This CDR3 has 14 amino acids. Germline CDR1 is SGHRS and CDR2 is YFSETQ. This chain's CDR3 is CASSITGSSYEQYF. The CDR3 DNA is TGCGCCAGCAGCATAACCGGGAGCTCCTACGAGCAGTACTTC.

The table lists this clonotype with a few counts. The genes are TRBV7-2 and TRBJ2-3; TRBD2 agrees at 8 bases. The germline CDR1 and CDR2 sequences are SGHTA and FQGNSA. With V trimmed by 1 base and J by 7 bases, 7 bases remained unmatched. The CDR3 is made up of 15 amino acids. CDR3 in amino acids: CASSLEASGRNTQYF. DNA of the CDR3: TGTGCCAGCAGCTTAGAGGCTAGCGGGCGGAATACGCAGTATTTT. The complete variable domain, with remaining parts taken from reference TRBV7-2 and TRBJ2-3, reads GAGVSQSPSNKVTEKGKDVELRCDPISGHTALYWYRQSLGQGLEFLIYFQGNSAPDKSGLPSDRFSAERTGGSVSTLTIQRTQQEDSAVYLCASSLEASGRNTQYFGPGTRLTVL.

Only a few counts were recorded for this clonotype. V is TRBV19 and J is TRBJ2-3, with D unclear. Germline CDR1 reads LNHDA; CDR2 reads SQIVND (reference sequence). CDR3 size: 14 residues. V lost 6 bases and J lost 4, with 14 bases in between. CDR3 coding DNA: TGTGCCAGTAGAGGGCTAAAAGAGGCAGATACGCAGTATTTT. This encodes CASRGLKEADTQYF.

The V gene is TRBV11-2, the J gene TRBJ2-7; D is possibly TRBD1 or TRBD2 (5 bases each). The CDR3 contains 14 residues. The germline gives CDR1 SGHAT, CDR2 FQNNGV. The V end lost 2 bases, the J end lost 2 bases, and 10 bases lay between the germline ends. CDR3 loop: CASSLRGPTYEQYF. The CDR3 DNA is TGTGCCAGCAGCTTAAGGGGACCCACCTACGAGCAGTACTTC.

The CDR3 nucleotides read TGTGCCAGCAGTTTGGCTGCCGGAGCCCATGAGCAGTTCTTC. Translated, it gives CASSLAAGAHEQFF. The V call is TRBV28, the J call TRBJ2-1; D not certain. V was trimmed by 3 bases and J by 8 bases, leaving 14 bases between them. Germline CDR1 and CDR2: MDHEN and SYDVKM. The length of the CDR3 is 14 residues. The full variable domain, in which reference TRBV28 and TRBJ2-1 provide the parts outside the CDR3, is DVKVTQSSRYLVKRTGEKVFLECVQDMDHENMFWYRQDPGLGLRLIYFSYDVKMKEKGDIPEGYSVSREKKERFSLILESASTNQTSMYLCASSLAAGAHEQFFGPGTRLTVL.

This chain connects TRBV27 to TRBJ2-2; TRBD1 might be the D (5 bases). The germline gives CDR1 MNHEY, CDR2 SMNVEV (reference sequence). Trimming took off 7 bases at V and 0 bases at J, with 12 bases between the two ends. This CDR3 is 15 amino acids long. CDR3 sequence: CASKDSYANTGELFF. The CDR3 DNA is TGTGCCAGCAAAGACAGTTACGCGAACACCGGGGAGCTGTTTTTT.

The V call is TRBV6-5, the J call TRBJ1-1; D uncertain. V was trimmed by 1 base and J by 3 bases, leaving 12 bases between them. Per germline, CDR1 MNHEY and CDR2 SVGAGI. This CDR3 contains 15 residues. The CDR3 DNA sequence: TGTGCCAGCAGTTACTTACGTCTGGACTACACTGAAGCTTTCTTT. Translation gives CASSYLRLDYTEAFF.

This clonotype was seen many times. The chain couples TRBV11-2 to TRBJ2-2; the match to TRBD2 covers 9 bases. CDR3 size: 16 residues. With V trimmed by 6 bases and J by 3 bases, 8 bases remained unmatched. Germline V gene data show CDR1 as SGHAT and CDR2 as FQNNGV. This chain's CDR3 is CASRSLTSGYTGELFF. CDR3 nucleotide sequence: TGTGCCAGCAGGAGTTTGACTAGCGGATACACCGGGGAGCTGTTTTTT.

This clonotype was counted at least ten times. The CDR3 nucleotides read TGTGCCAGCTCACCACCACAGGGGGCTTACTATGGCTACACCTTC. Translation: CASSPPQGAYYGYTF. The chain employs TRBV18 and TRBJ1-2; TRBD1 aligns across 9 bases. CDR1 is KGHSH and CDR2 is LQKENI in the germline V gene. The CDR3 extends over 15 amino acids. Trimming at V came to 0 bases and at J to 3 bases, leaving 2 bases not matched to a gene.

The sample holds a few counts of this clonotype. The J gene is TRBJ2-2, the V gene TRBV6-2 or TRBV6-3, with 9 bases aligning to TRBD2. J was trimmed by 3 bases and V by 8 bases; bases with no gene match: 4. Germline values: CDR1 MNHEY, CDR2 SVGEGT. The CDR3 is 14 amino acids. CDR3 in DNA: TGTGCCAGCTCTGCGGGGGGGCACACCGGGGAGCTGTTTTTT. Protein sequence: CASSAGGHTGELFF.

The chain uses TRBV4-3 and TRBJ2-6, with 8 bases fitting TRBD1. The germline CDR1 and CDR2 sequences are LGHNA and YSLEER. V trimming: 1 base; J trimming: 2 bases; junction bases outside the gene matches: 10. This CDR3 is built from 19 residues. The CDR3: CASSQVHRQGATGANVLTF. CDR3 sequence (DNA): TGCGCCAGCAGCCAAGTTCATCGGCAGGGGGCAACTGGGGCCAACGTCCTGACTTTC.

This clonotype has a handful of counts. This chain connects TRBV28 to TRBJ1-5; 9 nucleotides align to TRBD1. The CDR3 extends over 16 amino acids. Unmatched junction bases numbered 10, after V lost 6 bases and J lost 4 bases. Germline assignment: CDR1 MDHEN and CDR2 SYDVKM. The CDR3, as DNA: TGTGCCAGCAGGTTGAGGTTGACAGGGGGGAATCAGCCCCAGCATTTT. Amino acids: CASRLRLTGGNQPQHF.

There are a few counts of this clonotype. The V and J genes are TRBV18 and TRBJ2-7; D is unresolved. The CDR3 runs 12 residues. Germline values: CDR1 KGHSH, CDR2 LQKENI. Trimming pared 3 bases from V and 4 bases from J, leaving 7 bases between. CDR3 protein: CASSPERYEQYF. The DNA of the CDR3 is TGTGCCAGCTCACCGGAACGTTACGAGCAGTACTTC.

This chain links TRBV7-9 with TRBJ2-5, with a possible D match to TRBD2 (6 bases). The germline CDR1 and CDR2 sequences are SEHNR and FQNEAQ (reference sequence). The V gene lost 5 bases and the J gene lost 7 bases, with 14 bases spanning the gap. This CDR3 spans 13 amino acids. The CDR3: CASSNPNSGTQYF. CDR3 DNA sequence: TGTGCCAGCAGCAACCCGAATAGCGGGACCCAGTACTTC.

V gene TRBV18 combines with J gene TRBJ2-1, with 9 bases aligning to TRBD1. Germline V gene data show CDR1 as KGHSH and CDR2 as LQKENI. The CDR3 consists of 14 residues. The V segment lost 1 base and the J segment 9 bases; nucleotides outside the gene matches: 4. CDR3 sequence: CASSPQTGGIEQFF. The CDR3 DNA follows: TGTGCCAGCTCACCACAAACAGGGGGCATTGAGCAGTTCTTC.